The entry below gives a single T cell receptor beta chain sequence along with its context. There are a few counts of this clonotype. There is no known antigen for this receptor. The record has no base qualities; no much larger clone is one base away. These data come from a study of CD8 T cells in ankylosing spondylitis (dated by TCRdb to 2017 to 2019). About the study as a whole: To find TCR variants linked to disease, the study profiled T cell receptor beta repertoires in ankylosing spondylitis patients and healthy donors. Samples of peripheral blood were taken, and for ankylosing spondylitis patients, synovial fluid was collected as well. The full study cohort was made up of 20 to 25 ankylosing spondylitis patients and some 100 healthy donors. Overall study results and their limits: According to the report, matched synovial fluid samples from ankylosing spondylitis patients were significantly enriched for the disease-linked clones. Some motif variants were previously reported in synovial fluid and blood of reactive arthritis patients, suggesting common disease-initiation mechanisms. A TCR beta motif of fewer than 10 highly homologous amino acid variants appeared characteristic of blood from ankylosing spondylitis patients. In peripheral blood, the disease-linked clones were found at relatively low frequencies and had a CD8+ phenotype.

TCRdb shows the sequencer as Illumina HiSeq 2500. TCR beta libraries were prepared by quantitative 5'-RACE with molecular barcodes. The original methods were these. To identify disease-linked TCR variants, a new computational method was used, one built on a probabilistic model of VDJ rearrangement. TCRdb took the public reads, trimmed them with fastp at Q25, ran MiXCR for clone calling and kept in-frame beta chains. Rows are combined by CDR3 protein, so each entry shows the most common genes and DNA. The V and J calls here are based on TCRdb, not the publication. This sample is represented by about 36,000 distinct CDR3 sequences; 6% of them were singletons. The ten largest clones represent roughly 12% of the sample. The CDR3 has 16 amino acids, counting the end cysteine and phenylalanine. CDR3 DNA is the only sequence kept; it has 48 bases, read in frame from the first base. Taken from the germline V gene, the CDR1 and CDR2 loops are SGHAT and FQNNGV. The germline V and J ends show losses of 6 bases and 1 base respectively, and no gene match explains 7 bases of the junction.

Sequenced material: blood, either unsorted or a sorted T cell fraction (not recorded which). The chain is made from TRBV11-2 and TRBJ2-3, with 10 junctional bases fitting TRBD2. The source of this sequence is a male donor with ankylosing spondylitis or in good health (not recorded which). The DNA sequence follows: TGTGCCAGCAGTTTTGGACTAGCGGACGGCACAGATACGCAGTATTTT. This codes for CASSFGLADGTDTQYF.